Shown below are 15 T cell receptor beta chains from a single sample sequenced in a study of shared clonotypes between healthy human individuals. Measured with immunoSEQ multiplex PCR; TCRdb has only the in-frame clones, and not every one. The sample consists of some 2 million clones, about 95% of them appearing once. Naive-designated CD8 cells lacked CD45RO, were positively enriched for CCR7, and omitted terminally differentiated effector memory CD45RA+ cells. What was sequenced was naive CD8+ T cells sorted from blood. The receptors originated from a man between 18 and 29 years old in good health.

The CDR3 DNA follows: TGCAGCGTTGAAGACCGGACTAGCGGGGCTACCTACGAGCAGTACTTC. Translating gives CSVEDRTSGATYEQYF. The chain has TRBV29-1 and TRBJ2-7; 12 nucleotides match TRBD2. V lost 0 bases, J lost 2 bases, and 5 bases stayed unmatched. CDR1 is SQVTM and CDR2 is ANQGSEA in the germline V gene. The CDR3 spans 16 residues.

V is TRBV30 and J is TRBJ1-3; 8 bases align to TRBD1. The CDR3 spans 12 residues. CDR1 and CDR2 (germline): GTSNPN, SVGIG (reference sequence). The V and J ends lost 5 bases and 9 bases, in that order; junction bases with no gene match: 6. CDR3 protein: CAWRQGISTIYF. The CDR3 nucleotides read TGTGCCTGGCGACAGGGGATTAGCACCATATATTTT.

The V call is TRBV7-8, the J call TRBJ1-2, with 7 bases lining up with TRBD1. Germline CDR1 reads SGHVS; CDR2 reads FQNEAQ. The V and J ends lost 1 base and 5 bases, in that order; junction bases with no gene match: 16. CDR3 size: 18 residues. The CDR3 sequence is CASSLGNRGLGELYGYTF. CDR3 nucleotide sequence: TGTGCCAGCAGCTTAGGAAACAGGGGCCTCGGCGAACTATATGGCTACACCTTC.

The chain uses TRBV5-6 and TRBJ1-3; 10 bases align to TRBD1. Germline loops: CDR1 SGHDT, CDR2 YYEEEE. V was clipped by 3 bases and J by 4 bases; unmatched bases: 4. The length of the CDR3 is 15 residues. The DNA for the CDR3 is TGTGCCAGCAGCTGGGGACAGGGGCCAGGAAACACCATATATTTT. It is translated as CASSWGQGPGNTIYF.

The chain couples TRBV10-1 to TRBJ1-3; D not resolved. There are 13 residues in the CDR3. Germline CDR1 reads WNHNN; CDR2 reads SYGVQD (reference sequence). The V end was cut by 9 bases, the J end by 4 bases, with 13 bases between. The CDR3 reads CARQTLGGNTIYF. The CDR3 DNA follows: TGCGCCAGACAGACTCTGGGAGGAAACACCATATATTTT.

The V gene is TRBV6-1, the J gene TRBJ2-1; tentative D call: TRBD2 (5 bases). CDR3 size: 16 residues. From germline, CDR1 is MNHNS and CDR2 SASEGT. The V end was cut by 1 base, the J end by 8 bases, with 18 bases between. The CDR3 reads CASSEVFRETPDEQFF. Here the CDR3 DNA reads TGTGCCAGCAGTGAAGTGTTCCGGGAAACTCCCGATGAGCAGTTCTTC.

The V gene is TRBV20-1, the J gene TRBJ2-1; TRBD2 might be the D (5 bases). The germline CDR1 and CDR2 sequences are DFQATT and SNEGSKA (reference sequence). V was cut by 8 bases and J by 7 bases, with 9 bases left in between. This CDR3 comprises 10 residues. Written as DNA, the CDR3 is TGCAGTCTCCGGGGTAATGAGCAGTTCTTC. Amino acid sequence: CSLRGNEQFF.

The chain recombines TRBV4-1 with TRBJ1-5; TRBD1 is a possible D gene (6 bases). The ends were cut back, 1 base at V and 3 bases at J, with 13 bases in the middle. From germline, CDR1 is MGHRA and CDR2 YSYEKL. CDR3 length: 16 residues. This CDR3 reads CASSQAQQGDNQPQHF. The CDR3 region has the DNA TGCGCCAGCAGCCAAGCCCAACAGGGAGACAATCAGCCCCAGCATTTT.

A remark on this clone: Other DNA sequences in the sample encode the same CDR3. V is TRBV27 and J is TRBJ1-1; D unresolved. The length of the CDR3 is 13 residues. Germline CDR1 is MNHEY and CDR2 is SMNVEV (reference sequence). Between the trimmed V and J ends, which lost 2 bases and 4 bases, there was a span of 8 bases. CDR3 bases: TGTGCCAGCAGTTTAGCATTGGCCACTGAAGCTTTCTTT. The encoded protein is CASSLALATEAFF.

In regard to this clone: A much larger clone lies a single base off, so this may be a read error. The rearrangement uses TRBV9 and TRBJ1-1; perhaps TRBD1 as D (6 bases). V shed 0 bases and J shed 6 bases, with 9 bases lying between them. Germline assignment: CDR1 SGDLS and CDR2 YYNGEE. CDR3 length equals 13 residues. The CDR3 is CASSVAGGSEAFF. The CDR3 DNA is TGTGCCAGCAGCGTAGCGGGGGGCTCTGAAGCTTTCTTT. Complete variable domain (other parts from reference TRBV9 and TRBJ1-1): DSGVTQTPKHLITATGQRVTLRCSPRSGDLSVYWYQQSLDQGLQFLIQYYNGEERAKGNILERFSAQQFPDLHSELNLSSLELGDSALYFCASSVAGGSEAFFGQGTRLTVV.

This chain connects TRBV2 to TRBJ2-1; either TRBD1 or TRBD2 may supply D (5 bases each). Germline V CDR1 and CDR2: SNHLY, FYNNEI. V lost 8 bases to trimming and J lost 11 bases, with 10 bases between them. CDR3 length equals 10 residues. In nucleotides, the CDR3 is TGTGCCAGCGAACCGGGACAGCAGTTCTTC. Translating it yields CASEPGQQFF. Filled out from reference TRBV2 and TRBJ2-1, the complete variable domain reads EPEVTQTPSHQVTQMGQEVILRCVPISNHLYFYWYRQILGQKVEFLVSFYNNEISEKSEIFDDQFSVERPDGSNFTLKIRSTKLEDSAMYFCASEPGQQFFGPGTRLTVL.

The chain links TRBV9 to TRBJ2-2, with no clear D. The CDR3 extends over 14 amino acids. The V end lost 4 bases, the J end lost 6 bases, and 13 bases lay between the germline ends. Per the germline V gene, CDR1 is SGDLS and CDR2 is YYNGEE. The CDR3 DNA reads TGTGCCAGCAGCCCCGCCCTTGTGGCCGGGGAGCTGTTTTTT. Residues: CASSPALVAGELFF.

CDR3 nucleotides: TGTGCCAGCAGCTCGCGGGGGCCGGAGGTGGAGACCCAGTACTTC. It codes for CASSSRGPEVETQYF. V usage is TRBV7-9 and J usage is TRBJ2-5, with D possibly TRBD2 on 7 matching bases. Trimming pared 4 bases from V and 5 bases from J, leaving 17 bases between. The CDR3 loop spans 15 amino acids. Per germline, CDR1 SEHNR and CDR2 FQNEAQ (reference sequence). The full variable domain, its missing parts supplied by reference TRBV7-9 and TRBJ2-5, is DTGVSQNPRHKITKRGQNVTFRCDPISEHNRLYWYRQTLGQGPEFLTYFQNEAQLEKSRLLSDRFSAERPKGSFSTLEIQRTEQGDSAMYLCASSSRGPEVETQYFGPGTRLLVL.

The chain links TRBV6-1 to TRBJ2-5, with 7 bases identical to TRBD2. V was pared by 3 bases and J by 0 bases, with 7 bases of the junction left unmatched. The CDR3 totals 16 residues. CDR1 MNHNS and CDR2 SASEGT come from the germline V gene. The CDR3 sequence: CASSDRSGAYQETQYF. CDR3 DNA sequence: TGTGCCAGCAGTGACCGCAGCGGGGCGTACCAAGAGACCCAGTACTTC.

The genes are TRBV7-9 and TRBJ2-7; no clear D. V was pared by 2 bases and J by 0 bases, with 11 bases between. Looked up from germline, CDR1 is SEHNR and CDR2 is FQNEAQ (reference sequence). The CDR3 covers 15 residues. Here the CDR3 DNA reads TGTGCCAGCAGCTTACCAGTTATGAGCTCCTACGAGCAGTACTTC. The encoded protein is CASSLPVMSSYEQYF.